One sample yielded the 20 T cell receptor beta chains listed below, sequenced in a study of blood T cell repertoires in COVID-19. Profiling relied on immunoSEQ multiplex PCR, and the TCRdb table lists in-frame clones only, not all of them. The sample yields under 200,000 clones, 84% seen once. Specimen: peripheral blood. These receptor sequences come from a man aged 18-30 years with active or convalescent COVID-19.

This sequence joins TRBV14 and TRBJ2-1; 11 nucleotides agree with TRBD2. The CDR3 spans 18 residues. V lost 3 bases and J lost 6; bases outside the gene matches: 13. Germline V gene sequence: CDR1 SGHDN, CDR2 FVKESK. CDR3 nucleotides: TGTGCCAGCAGCCATAGGCCCTTAGCGGGAGGGCCCCGCAATGAGCAGTTCTTC. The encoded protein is CASSHRPLAGGPRNEQFF.

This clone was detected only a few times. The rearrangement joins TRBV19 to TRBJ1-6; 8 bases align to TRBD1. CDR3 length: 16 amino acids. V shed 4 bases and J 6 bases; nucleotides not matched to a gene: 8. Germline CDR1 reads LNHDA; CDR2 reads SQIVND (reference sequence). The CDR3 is CASSNDRGALNSPLHF. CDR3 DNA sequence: TGTGCCAGTAGTAACGACAGGGGTGCGCTTAATTCACCCCTCCACTTT.

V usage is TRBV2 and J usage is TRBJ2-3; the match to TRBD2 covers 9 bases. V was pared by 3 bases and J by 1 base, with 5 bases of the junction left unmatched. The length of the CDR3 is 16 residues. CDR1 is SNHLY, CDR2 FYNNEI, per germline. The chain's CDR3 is CASSDRLAARTDTQYF. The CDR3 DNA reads TGTGCCAGCAGTGATAGACTAGCGGCCCGCACAGATACGCAGTATTTT.

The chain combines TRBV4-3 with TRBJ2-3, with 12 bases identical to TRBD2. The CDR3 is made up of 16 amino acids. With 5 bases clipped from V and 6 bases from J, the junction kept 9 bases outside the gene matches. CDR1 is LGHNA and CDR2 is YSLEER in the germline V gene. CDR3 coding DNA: TGCGCCAGCAGCTCCCGACTAGCGGGAGATGTGGATACGCAGTATTTT. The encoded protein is CASSSRLAGDVDTQYF.

The CDR3 nucleotides are TGTGCCAGCAGCTTAGGCAGGGTTGGAACCGGGGAGCTGTTTTTT. This codes for CASSLGRVGTGELFF. The chain employs TRBV11-2 and TRBJ2-2; perhaps TRBD1 as D (5 bases). Trimming removed 1 base at V and 5 bases at J, with 11 bases between. The CDR3 spans 15 residues. CDR1 and CDR2 from the germline V gene are SGHAT and FQNNGV. Supplemented by reference TRBV11-2 and TRBJ2-2, the full variable domain reads EAGVAQSPRYKIIEKRQSVAFWCNPISGHATLYWYQQILGQGPKLLIQFQNNGVVDDSQLPKDRFSAERLKGVDSTLKIQPAKLEDSAVYLCASSLGRVGTGELFFGEGSRLTVL.

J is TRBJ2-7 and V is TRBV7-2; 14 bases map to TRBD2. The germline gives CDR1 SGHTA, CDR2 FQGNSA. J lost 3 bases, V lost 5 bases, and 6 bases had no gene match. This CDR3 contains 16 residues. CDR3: CASSQGLAGVDYEQYF. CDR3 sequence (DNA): TGTGCCAGCAGCCAGGGACTAGCGGGAGTGGACTACGAGCAGTACTTC.

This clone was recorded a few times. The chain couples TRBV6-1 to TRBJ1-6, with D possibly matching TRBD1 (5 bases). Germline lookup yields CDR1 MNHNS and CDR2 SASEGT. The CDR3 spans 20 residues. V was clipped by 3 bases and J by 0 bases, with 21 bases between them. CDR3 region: CASSDPDAGGSSSYNSPLHF. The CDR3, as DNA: TGTGCCAGCAGTGACCCTGACGCGGGGGGGTCCAGCTCCTATAATTCACCCCTCCACTTT.

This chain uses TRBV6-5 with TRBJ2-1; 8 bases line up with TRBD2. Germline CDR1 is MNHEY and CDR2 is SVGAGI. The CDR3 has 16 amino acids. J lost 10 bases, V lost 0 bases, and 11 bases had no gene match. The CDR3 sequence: CASSYSGTRLSGEQFF. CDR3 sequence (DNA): TGTGCCAGCAGTTACTCGGGGACTAGGTTATCAGGCGAGCAGTTCTTC.

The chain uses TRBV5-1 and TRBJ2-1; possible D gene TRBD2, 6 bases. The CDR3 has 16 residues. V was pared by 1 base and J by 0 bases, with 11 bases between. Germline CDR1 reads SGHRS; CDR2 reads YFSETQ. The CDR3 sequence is CASSLRQGGSYNEQFF. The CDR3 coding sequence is TGCGCCAGCAGCTTGCGGCAGGGAGGCTCCTACAATGAGCAGTTCTTC.

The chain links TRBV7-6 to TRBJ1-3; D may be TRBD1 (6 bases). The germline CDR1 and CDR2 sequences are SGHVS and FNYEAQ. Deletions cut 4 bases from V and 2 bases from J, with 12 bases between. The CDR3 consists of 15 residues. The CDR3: CASSYGTNAGNTIYF. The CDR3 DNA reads TGTGCCAGCAGCTATGGGACAAACGCTGGAAACACCATATATTTT.

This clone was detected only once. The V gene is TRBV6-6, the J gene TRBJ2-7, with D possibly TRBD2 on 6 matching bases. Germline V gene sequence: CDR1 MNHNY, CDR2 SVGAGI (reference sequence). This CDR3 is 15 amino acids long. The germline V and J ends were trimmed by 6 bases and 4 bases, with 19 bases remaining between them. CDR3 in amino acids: CASRTQEGPGYEQYF. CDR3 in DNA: TGTGCCAGCAGGACCCAGGAGGGGCCAGGATACGAGCAGTACTTC.

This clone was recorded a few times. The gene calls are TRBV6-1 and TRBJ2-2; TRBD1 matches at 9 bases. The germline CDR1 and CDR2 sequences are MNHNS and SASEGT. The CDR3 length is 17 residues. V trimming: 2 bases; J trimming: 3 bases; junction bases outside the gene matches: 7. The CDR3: CASSEWVTGGHTGELFF. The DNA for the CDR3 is TGTGCCAGCAGTGAATGGGTGACAGGGGGTCACACCGGGGAGCTGTTTTTT.

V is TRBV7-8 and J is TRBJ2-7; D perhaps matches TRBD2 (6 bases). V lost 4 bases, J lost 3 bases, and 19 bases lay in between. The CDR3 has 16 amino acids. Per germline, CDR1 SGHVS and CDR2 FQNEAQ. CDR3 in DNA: TGTGCCAGCAGCTACCTCCGGGACTCTTCTTTCTACGAGCAGTACTTC. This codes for CASSYLRDSSFYEQYF.

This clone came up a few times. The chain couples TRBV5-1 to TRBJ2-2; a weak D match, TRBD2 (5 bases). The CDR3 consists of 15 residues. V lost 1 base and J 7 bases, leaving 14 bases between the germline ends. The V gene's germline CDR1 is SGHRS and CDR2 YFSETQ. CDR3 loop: CASSLRGLDDGELFF. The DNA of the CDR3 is TGCGCCAGCAGCTTGCGAGGGTTGGACGACGGGGAGCTGTTTTTT.

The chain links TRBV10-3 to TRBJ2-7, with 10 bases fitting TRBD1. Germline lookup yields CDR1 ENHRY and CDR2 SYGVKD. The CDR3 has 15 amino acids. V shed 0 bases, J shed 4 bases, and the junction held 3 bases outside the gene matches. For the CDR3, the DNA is TGTGCCATCAGTGAGTCCGGACAGGGGGGGTACGAGCAGTACTTC. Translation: CAISESGQGGYEQYF.

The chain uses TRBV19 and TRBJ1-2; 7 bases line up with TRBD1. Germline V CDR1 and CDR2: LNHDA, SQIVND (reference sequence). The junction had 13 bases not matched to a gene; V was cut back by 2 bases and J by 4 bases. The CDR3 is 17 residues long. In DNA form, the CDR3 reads TGTGCCAGTAGTATAACCGTAGGGGGCGGCGCCGGCTATGGCTACACCTTC. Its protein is CASSITVGGGAGYGYTF.

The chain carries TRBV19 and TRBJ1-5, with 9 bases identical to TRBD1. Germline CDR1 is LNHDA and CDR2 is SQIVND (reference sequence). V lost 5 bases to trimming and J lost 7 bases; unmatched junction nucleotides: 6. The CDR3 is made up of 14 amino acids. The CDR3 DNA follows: TGTGCCAGTAGTGCCACAGGGGGCGGGCAGCCCCAGCATTTT. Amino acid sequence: CASSATGGGQPQHF.

The CDR3 region is CASSPRGGFAGELFF. The CDR3 DNA sequence: TGTGCCAGCTCACCAAGGGGGGGATTCGCCGGGGAGCTGTTTTTT. The rearrangement links TRBV18 to TRBJ2-2, with D possibly TRBD2 on 7 matching bases. In germline, CDR1 is KGHSH, CDR2 LQKENI. The CDR3 covers 15 residues. V dropped 2 bases and J dropped 6 bases, with 13 bases sitting between them. Together with reference TRBV18 and TRBJ2-2, the CDR3 gives the full variable domain: NAGVMQNPRHLVRRRGQEARLRCSPMKGHSHVYWYRQLPEEGLKFMVYLQKENIIDESGMPKERFSAEFPKEGPSILRIQQVVRGDSAAYFCASSPRGGFAGELFFGEGSRLTVL.

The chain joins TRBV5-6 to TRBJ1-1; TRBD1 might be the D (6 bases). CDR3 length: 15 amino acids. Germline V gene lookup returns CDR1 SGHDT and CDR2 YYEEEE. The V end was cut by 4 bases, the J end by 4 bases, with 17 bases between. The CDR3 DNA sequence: TGTGCCAGCAGCCTGGACAGTTTTCGGGGCACTGAAGCTTTCTTT. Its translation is CASSLDSFRGTEAFF.

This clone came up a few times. CDR3 bases: TGTGCCAGCACCAAGAATGTTGGGAGGACTGAAGCTTTCTTT. Residues: CASTKNVGRTEAFF. This chain connects TRBV25-1 to TRBJ1-1, with unresolved D. The CDR3 sequence is 14 residues long. Germline-derived CDR1 and CDR2 are MGHDK and SYGVNS. Between the trimmed V and J ends, which lost 7 bases and 5 bases, there was a span of 17 bases.